This is a list of T cell receptor beta chains from one sample in a study of cytomegalovirus exposure and HLA in healthy donors. Assay used: immunoSEQ multiplex PCR; TCRdb lists only in-frame clones, some missing. The sample totals about 160,000 clones; its top ten clones hold about 1.2%. Sequencing was performed on PBMCs. The receptors here all came from a woman aged 55-70 years in good health and CMV-seronegative. Both conserved end residues are part of each CDR3. The D gene is left open where the match is weak.

J gene: TRBJ2-1
V gene: TRBV11-2
D gene: NA
CDR3 DNA: TGTGCCAGCAGTACCAGGGGTATGGGCAATGAGCAGTTCTTC
CDR3 protein: CASSTRGMGNEQFF

J gene: TRBJ1-3
V gene: TRBV19
D gene: NA
CDR3 DNA: TGTGCCAGTAGTATAGGAGACACTGGAAACACCATATATTTT
CDR3 protein: CASSIGDTGNTIYF

J gene: TRBJ2-1
V gene: TRBV9
D gene: TRBD1
CDR3 DNA: TGTGCCAGCAGCGCCCCAGGGACAGGGGGTTTCAATGAGCAGTTCTTC
CDR3 protein: CASSAPGTGGFNEQFF

J gene: TRBJ1-4
V gene: TRBV7-9
D gene: NA
CDR3 DNA: TGTGCCAGCAGCTTATGGGAGACTGAAAAACTGTTTTTT
CDR3 protein: CASSLWETEKLFF

J gene: TRBJ2-7
V gene: TRBV7-8
D gene: NA
CDR3 DNA: TGTGCCAGCAGCGTAGGTCGCGGGTACTCCTACGAGCAGTACTTC
CDR3 protein: CASSVGRGYSYEQYF

J gene: TRBJ2-7
V gene: TRBV18
D gene: TRBD1
CDR3 DNA: TGTGCCAGCTCACCCCGGGACAGGGGATCCGAGCAGTACTTC
CDR3 protein: CASSPRDRGSEQYF

J gene: TRBJ1-2
V gene: TRBV19
D gene: NA
CDR3 DNA: TGTGCCAGTACCGAAACAGCTAACTATGGCTACACCTTC
CDR3 protein: CASTETANYGYTF

J gene: TRBJ1-5
V gene: TRBV19
D gene: NA
CDR3 DNA: TGTGCCAGTAGTATATGGGGAGGTAATCAGCCCCAGCATTTT
CDR3 protein: CASSIWGGNQPQHF

J gene: TRBJ2-2
V gene: TRBV7-3
D gene: NA
CDR3 DNA: TGTGCCAGCACCCTTAGCGGGAACACCGGGGAGCTGTTTTTT
CDR3 protein: CASTLSGNTGELFF

J gene: TRBJ2-3
V gene: TRBV7-3
D gene: NA
CDR3 DNA: TGTGCCAGCAGCTTAATGGGGCTCTTACAGGGTAGCACAGATACGCAGTATTTT
CDR3 protein: CASSLMGLLQGSTDTQYF

J gene: TRBJ2-2
V gene: TRBV7-2
D gene: TRBD1
CDR3 DNA: TGTGCCAGCAGCTTATTGGCAGGGGGTACCGGGGAGCTGTTTTTT
CDR3 protein: CASSLLAGGTGELFF

J gene: TRBJ2-7
V gene: TRBV7-9
D gene: NA
CDR3 DNA: TGTGCCAGCACCTCACGGGACGAGCAGTACTTC
CDR3 protein: CASTSRDEQYF

J gene: TRBJ2-7
V gene: TRBV15
D gene: NA
CDR3 DNA: TGTGCCACCAGCGGGCAGGGGATGTCCTACGAGCAGTACTTC
CDR3 protein: CATSGQGMSYEQYF

J gene: TRBJ2-4
V gene: TRBV7-3
D gene: TRBD1
CDR3 DNA: TGTGCCAGCAGCCCAGGGGGCGGGGAAAACATTCAGTACTTC
CDR3 protein: CASSPGGGENIQYF

J gene: TRBJ1-4
V gene: TRBV19
D gene: NA
CDR3 DNA: TGTGCCAGTAGTATCAGGCCACGGGAAAAACTGTTTTTT
CDR3 protein: CASSIRPREKLFF

J gene: TRBJ2-7
V gene: TRBV2
D gene: NA
CDR3 DNA: TGTGCCAGCAATGCGGAGGGGAGGTCCTACGAGCAGTACTTC
CDR3 protein: CASNAEGRSYEQYF